Below, one TCR beta chain is given with its context. Its antigen is still unknown. Every sample had a minimum of 6 million PBMCs isolated. Then a second PCR, running roughly 7 to 11 cycles, was carried out with a sample-barcoded 5' primer and a J-beta primer mix. The authors tagged each cDNA molecule using a template-switch adaptor with 12 random nucleotides. TCRdb independently ran MiXCR on the 5' RACE reads; one entry per CDR3 protein. The table has 780,000 or so distinct CDR3 sequences, roughly three fifths seen once. CDR3 size: 15 residues. Germline CDR1 and CDR2: SGDLS and YYNGEE. The ends lost 4 bases at V and 7 bases at J; junction bases unmatched: 11. These data are taken from a study of blood T cells in healthy people across ages. Findings and limits, study-wide: The CMV status of each donor remained undetermined, and this could have confounded shifts in expanded clonotypes. Aged donors had fewer naive CD4+ cells and lower diversity than long-lived donors.

This TCR derives from a middle-aged man in good health. The chain uses TRBV9 and TRBJ2-1, with 7 bases matching TRBD2. The sequenced sample was blood. CDR3 in amino acids: CASSPRDYNGNEQFF. DNA of the CDR3: TGTGCCAGCAGCCCCCGGGACTACAATGGGAATGAGCAGTTCTTC.